The next 29 T cell receptor beta chains were all read from a single sample in a study of patients and donors after allogeneic stem cell transplantation. Using its own MiXCR run on the RT-PCR reads, TCRdb lists one record per CDR3 protein. Here the sample spans approximately 200,000 distinct CDR3 sequences, around 40% being singletons. Sequencing input: blood, either unsorted or a sorted T cell fraction (not recorded which). Every receptor here comes from a human donor who was either an allogeneic HSCT recipient or a stem cell or donor lymphocyte infusion donor (not recorded which). It is not recorded whose cells these are; they may come from a transplant donor.

This rearrangement joins TRBV5-3 to TRBJ1-5; D is undetermined. TRBV5-3 is an open reading frame whose function is uncertain. V lost 0 bases and J lost 6, with 7 bases in between. The CDR3 length is 13 residues. The CDR3 is CARSLGEGQPQHF. The CDR3 region has the DNA TGTGCCAGAAGCTTGGGCGAGGGTCAGCCCCAGCATTTT.

The V call is TRBV4-3, the J call TRBJ2-5; D possibly uses TRBD1 or TRBD2 (6 bases each). This CDR3 comprises 14 residues. V lost 0 bases to trimming and J lost 5 bases, with 10 bases between them. Germline CDR1 is LGHNA and CDR2 is YSLEER. The CDR3 is CASSQDRGRETQYF. The CDR3 DNA follows: TGCGCCAGCAGCCAAGATAGGGGGAGGGAGACCCAGTACTTC.

The chain has TRBV4-3 and TRBJ2-7; a weak D match, TRBD1 (5 bases). Deletions cut 4 bases from V and 0 bases from J, with 13 bases between. This CDR3 comprises 15 residues. Germline V gene lookup returns CDR1 LGHNA and CDR2 YSLEER. CDR3 residues: CASSPPQGLSYEQYF. CDR3 nucleotides: TGCGCCAGCAGCCCCCCGCAGGGTCTCTCCTACGAGCAGTACTTC.

This clonotype was seen more than once but under ten times. The rearrangement links TRBV29-1 to TRBJ1-1; D unresolved. Trimming removed 1 base at V and 1 base at J, with 4 bases between. Germline V gives CDR1 SQVTM, CDR2 ANQGSEA. The CDR3 spans 12 residues. CDR3 DNA sequence: TGCAGCGTTGAAGGGCGGAACACTGAAGCTTTCTTT. Encoded protein: CSVEGRNTEAFF.

This clonotype has only a few counts. The chain combines TRBV4-3 with TRBJ1-6; 7 bases line up with TRBD1. Germline assignment: CDR1 LGHNA and CDR2 YSLEER. There are 17 residues in the CDR3. Unmatched junction bases numbered 11, after V lost 3 bases and J lost 6 bases. CDR3 sequence reads: CASSHWDSWSFNSPLHF. In nucleotides, the CDR3 is TGCGCCAGCAGCCACTGGGACAGCTGGAGTTTTAATTCACCCCTCCACTTT.

This chain uses TRBV5-5 with TRBJ2-7; D is tentatively TRBD1 or TRBD2 (5 bases each). Trimming pared 2 bases from V and 2 bases from J, leaving 8 bases between. CDR3 length: 13 amino acids. Germline lookup yields CDR1 SGHKS and CDR2 YYEKEE (reference sequence). The CDR3 sequence: CASSFWGTYEQYF. As DNA, the CDR3 is TGTGCCAGCAGCTTTTGGGGGACCTACGAGCAGTACTTC.

The gene calls are TRBV10-3 and TRBJ1-1, with 7 bases identical to TRBD1. This CDR3 is built from 15 residues. CDR1 ENHRY and CDR2 SYGVKD come from the germline V gene. J lost 1 base, V lost 4 bases, and 6 bases had no gene match. In DNA, the CDR3 is TGTGCCATCAGTGGTGCGGGACAGAAGAACACTGAAGCTTTCTTT. It encodes CAISGAGQKNTEAFF.

This clonotype is a singleton in its sample. The chain is built from TRBV9 and TRBJ1-1; D possibly corresponds to TRBD1 (6 bases). Trimming cost V 0 bases and J 7 bases, with 16 bases left between them. CDR1 and CDR2 from the germline V gene are SGDLS and YYNGEE. The CDR3 contains 15 residues. DNA for the CDR3: TGTGCCAGCAGCGTAGATTTAGTGGGGGGCATTGAAGCTTTCTTT. This translates into CASSVDLVGGIEAFF.

The rearrangement uses TRBV6-5 and TRBJ1-2; D is perhaps TRBD1 (5 bases). The CDR3 sequence is 15 residues long. Trimming took off 0 bases at V and 2 bases at J, with 10 bases between the two ends. The germline V gene has CDR1 MNHEY and CDR2 SVGAGI. DNA for the CDR3: TGTGCCAGCAGTTACTCAGGGCCAGGGAACTATGGCTACACCTTC. Encoded protein: CASSYSGPGNYGYTF.

This rearrangement joins TRBV6-2 or TRBV6-3 to TRBJ2-5; 8 nucleotides match TRBD2. Germline loops: CDR1 MNHEY, CDR2 SVGEGT. The CDR3 extends over 16 amino acids. V lost 5 bases and J lost 2; bases outside the gene matches: 10. CDR3 amino acids: CASSHLGGLGQETQYF. CDR3 coding DNA: TGTGCCAGCAGTCACCTCGGGGGACTAGGTCAAGAGACCCAGTACTTC.

The chain couples TRBV30 to TRBJ2-1, with D hard to call. The CDR3 spans 13 residues. V gave up 0 bases and J gave up 5 bases, with 8 bases separating them. Germline CDR1 is GTSNPN and CDR2 is SVGIG (reference sequence). For the CDR3, the DNA is TGTGCCTGGAGTGTACCCGGGCACAATGAGCAGTTCTTC. Translating it yields CAWSVPGHNEQFF.

This clonotype occurred many times. This chain links TRBV12-3 or TRBV12-4 with TRBJ1-6; possible D gene TRBD1, 6 bases. This CDR3 region has 15 residues. V was shortened by 8 bases and J by 8 bases, with 19 bases between the two germline ends. CDR3 in amino acids: CASAVKSGAYSPLHF. CDR3 sequence (DNA): TGTGCCAGCGCTGTCAAATCGGGGGCATATTCACCCCTCCACTTT.

The chain is built from TRBV5-6 and TRBJ1-3, with D possibly being TRBD1 (5 bases). CDR1 SGHDT and CDR2 YYEEEE come from the germline V gene. CDR3 length: 15 amino acids. Trimming removed 1 base at V and 2 bases at J, with 10 bases between. The CDR3 here is CASSLNGRAGNTIYF. The DNA for the CDR3 is TGTGCCAGCAGCTTGAATGGCAGGGCTGGAAACACCATATATTTT.

V and J are TRBV5-1 and TRBJ2-1; 10 bases agree with TRBD2. The trim removed 0 bases at V and 8 bases at J, leaving 8 bases unmatched. The CDR3 runs to 16 residues. Germline assignment: CDR1 SGHRS and CDR2 YFSETQ. As DNA, the CDR3 is TGCGCCAGCAGCTTGGCTCCGGGACTAGCGAGAGATGAGCAGTTCTTC. Its translation is CASSLAPGLARDEQFF. The entire variable domain, with the rest obtained from reference TRBV5-1 and TRBJ2-1, is as follows: KAGVTQTPRYLIKTRGQQVTLSCSPISGHRSVSWYQQTPGQGLQFLFEYFSETQRNKGNFPGRFSGRQFSNSRSEMNVSTLELGDSALYLCASSLAPGLARDEQFFGPGTRLTVL.

The table lists this clonotype with a few counts. This chain uses TRBV11-2 with TRBJ1-2; D remains ambiguous. The V end was cut by 1 base, the J end by 4 bases, with 13 bases between. Germline V gene lookup returns CDR1 SGHAT and CDR2 FQNNGV. This CDR3 has 15 amino acids. The CDR3 DNA follows: TGTGCCAGCAGCTTAGTTGGCCCAATGGGCTATGGCTACACCTTC. Translated: CASSLVGPMGYGYTF.

This clonotype turned up a few times. The chain uses TRBV6-2 or TRBV6-3 and TRBJ2-4, with 7 bases identical to TRBD1. V lost 6 bases, J lost 8 bases, and 13 bases stayed unmatched. The V gene's germline CDR1 is MNHEY and CDR2 SVGEGT. This CDR3 is 15 amino acids long. This CDR3 reads CASRADRLSLDIQYF. The CDR3 nucleotides are TGTGCCAGCAGAGCGGACAGGCTTAGTCTGGACATTCAGTACTTC.

The genes are TRBV14 and TRBJ1-2; D unclear. Germline V gives CDR1 SGHDN, CDR2 FVKESK. The length of the CDR3 is 14 residues. Trimming removed 0 bases from V and 5 bases from J, with 10 bases in between. The CDR3 DNA reads as TGTGCCAGCAGCCAAGATCAGGCCTTATATGGCTACACCTTC. Encoded protein: CASSQDQALYGYTF.

This clonotype was observed a few times. The V and J genes are TRBV7-9 and TRBJ1-1, with D possibly being TRBD1 (5 bases). The CDR3 covers 15 residues. Germline V gene data show CDR1 as SEHNR and CDR2 as FQNEAQ (reference sequence). Trimming shortened V by 5 bases and J by 5 bases, and 18 bases separated the two germline ends. CDR3 sequence reads: CASSHQGQGITEAFF. DNA of the CDR3: TGTGCCAGCAGCCATCAGGGTCAGGGAATAACTGAAGCTTTCTTT.

CDR3 nucleotide sequence: TGTGCCAGCAGTCCCATGACAGGATCCAGGTATGGCTACACCTTC. Translated: CASSPMTGSRYGYTF. The J gene is TRBJ1-2, the V gene TRBV12-3 or TRBV12-4, with a weak D call TRBD1 (6 bases). V lost 5 bases and J 5 bases, leaving 18 bases between the germline ends. CDR3 size: 15 residues.

The sample holds one count of this clonotype. J is TRBJ2-5 and V is TRBV12-3 or TRBV12-4; D not certain. The germline V and J ends were trimmed by 2 bases and 5 bases, with 9 bases remaining between them. The CDR3 has 13 residues. CDR3 nucleotide sequence: TGTGCCAGCAGTTTATCCCGGGTCGAGACCCAGTACTTC. Protein: CASSLSRVETQYF.

This clonotype was counted a few times. The rearrangement links TRBV25-1 to TRBJ1-2; 8 nucleotides agree with TRBD1. The CDR3 loop spans 15 amino acids. V trimming: 1 base; J trimming: 3 bases; junction bases outside the gene matches: 4. Germline loops: CDR1 MGHDK, CDR2 SYGVNS. DNA for the CDR3: TGTGCCAGCAGTGAATCAAACAGGGGGGACTATGGCTACACCTTC. It specifies CASSESNRGDYGYTF.

This clonotype was counted a few times. The chain has TRBV9 and TRBJ1-3; D call uncertain. Trimming stripped 0 bases from V and 8 bases from J, with 9 bases between. CDR1 is SGDLS, CDR2 YYNGEE, per germline. The CDR3 is 13 amino acids. As DNA, the CDR3 is TGTGCCAGCAGCGTAGAACAGCTGGACACCATATATTTT. Translated, it gives CASSVEQLDTIYF.

The V gene is TRBV7-9, the J gene TRBJ2-2; weak D call: TRBD1 (5 bases). Germline values: CDR1 SEHNR, CDR2 FQNEAQ (reference sequence). The CDR3 length is 14 residues. The V and J ends lost 7 bases and 0 bases respectively, with 9 bases between them. CDR3 amino acids: CASTARANTGELFF. CDR3 nucleotide sequence: TGTGCCAGCACGGCCAGGGCGAACACCGGGGAGCTGTTTTTT.

The chain combines TRBV5-1 with TRBJ2-7; D perhaps matches TRBD1 (6 bases). The CDR3 has 18 amino acids. The germline V and J ends were trimmed by 2 bases and 4 bases, with 25 bases remaining between them. The V gene's germline CDR1 is SGHRS and CDR2 YFSETQ. CDR3 bases: TGCGCCAGCAGCTTCCGTGTTGGGTATAAGAGGGGGTCTTACGAGCAGTACTTC. It translates to CASSFRVGYKRGSYEQYF.

V usage is TRBV28 and J usage is TRBJ1-2; D is possibly TRBD1 (5 bases). The CDR3 totals 13 residues. V was trimmed by 2 bases and J by 4 bases, leaving 8 bases between them. The V gene's germline CDR1 is MDHEN and CDR2 SYDVKM. This chain's CDR3 is CASSLRGFYGYTF. Here the CDR3 DNA reads TGTGCCAGCAGTTTACGGGGGTTCTATGGCTACACCTTC.

This chain joins TRBV5-1 and TRBJ2-5; 9 bases line up with TRBD2. The trim removed 5 bases at V and 0 bases at J, leaving 5 bases unmatched. CDR1 and CDR2 from the germline V gene are SGHRS and YFSETQ. The CDR3 runs 15 residues. The CDR3, as DNA: TGCGCCAGCAGACTAGCGGGCGCGTACCAAGAGACCCAGTACTTC. Protein sequence: CASRLAGAYQETQYF.

The CDR3 coding sequence is TGTGCCAGCTCAATTTTAGGAGGGGCTGAAGCTTTCTTT. This encodes CASSILGGAEAFF. The chain joins TRBV18 to TRBJ1-1, with D tentatively TRBD1 (5 bases). The CDR3 is 13 amino acids. Germline V gene lookup returns CDR1 KGHSH and CDR2 LQKENI. Trimming cost V 5 bases and J 6 bases, with 13 bases left between them.

This clonotype was recorded a few times. The genes are TRBV28 and TRBJ1-3; D gene uncertain. V was trimmed by 6 bases and J by 0 bases, leaving 9 bases between them. Germline V gives CDR1 MDHEN, CDR2 SYDVKM. This CDR3 region has 14 residues. DNA of the CDR3: TGTGCCAGCAGCACCGTTAGCTCTGGAAACACCATATATTTT. Translation: CASSTVSSGNTIYF.

The chain links TRBV5-1 to TRBJ2-2; 9 nucleotides line up with TRBD1. The junction had 9 bases not matched to a gene; V was cut back by 3 bases and J by 6 bases. Germline CDR1 is SGHRS and CDR2 is YFSETQ. The CDR3 has 16 amino acids. CDR3 residues: CASSSTSGTGPGELFF. DNA of the CDR3: TGCGCCAGCAGCTCTACTTCCGGGACAGGGCCCGGGGAGCTGTTTTTT.